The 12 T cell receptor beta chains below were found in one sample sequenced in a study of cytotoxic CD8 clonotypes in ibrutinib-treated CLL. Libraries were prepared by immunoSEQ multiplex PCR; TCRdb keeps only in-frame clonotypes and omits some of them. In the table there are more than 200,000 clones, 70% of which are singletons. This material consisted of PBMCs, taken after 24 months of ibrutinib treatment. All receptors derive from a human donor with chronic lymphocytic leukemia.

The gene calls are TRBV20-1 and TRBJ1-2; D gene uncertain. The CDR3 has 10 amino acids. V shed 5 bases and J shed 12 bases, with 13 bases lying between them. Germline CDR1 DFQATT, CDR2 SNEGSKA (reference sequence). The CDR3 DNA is TGCAGTGCTCCGGGCACTTACGACACCTTC. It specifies CSAPGTYDTF.

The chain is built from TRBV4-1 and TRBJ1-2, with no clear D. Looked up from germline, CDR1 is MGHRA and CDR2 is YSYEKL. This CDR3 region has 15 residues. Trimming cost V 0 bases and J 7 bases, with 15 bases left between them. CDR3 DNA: TGCGCCAGCAGCCAAGAGAAAGGGAGCTATACTGGCTACACCTTC. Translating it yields CASSQEKGSYTGYTF.

The CDR3 is CATAPGANVLTF. For the CDR3, the DNA is TGTGCCACTGCGCCGGGGGCCAACGTCCTGACTTTC. The J gene is TRBJ2-6, the V gene TRBV28; D gene unclear. The CDR3 consists of 12 residues. The ends were cut back, 10 bases at V and 4 bases at J, with 8 bases in the middle. Germline-derived CDR1 and CDR2 are MDHEN and SYDVKM. Full variable domain (missing parts from reference TRBV28 and TRBJ2-6): DVKVTQSSRYLVKRTGEKVFLECVQDMDHENMFWYRQDPGLGLRLIYFSYDVKMKEKGDIPEGYSVSREKKERFSLILESASTNQTSMYLCATAPGANVLTFGAGSRLTVL.

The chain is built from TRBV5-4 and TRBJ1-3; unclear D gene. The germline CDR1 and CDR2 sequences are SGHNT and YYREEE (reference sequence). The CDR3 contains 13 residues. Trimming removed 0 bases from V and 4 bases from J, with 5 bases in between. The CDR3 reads CASSLEPGNTIYF. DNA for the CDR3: TGTGCCAGCAGCTTGGAGCCCGGAAACACCATATATTTT.

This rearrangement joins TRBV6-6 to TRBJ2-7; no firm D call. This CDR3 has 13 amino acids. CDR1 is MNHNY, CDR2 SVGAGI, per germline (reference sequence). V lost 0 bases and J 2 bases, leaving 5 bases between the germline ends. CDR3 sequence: CASSYSSAYEQYF. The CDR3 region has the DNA TGTGCCAGCAGTTACTCGTCAGCCTACGAGCAGTACTTC.

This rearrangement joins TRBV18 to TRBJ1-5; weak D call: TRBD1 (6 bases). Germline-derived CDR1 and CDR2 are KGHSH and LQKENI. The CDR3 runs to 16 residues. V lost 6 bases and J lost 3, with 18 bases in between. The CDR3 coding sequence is TGTGCCAGCTCCCAAGGGGGGACCGCAATCAATCAGCCCCAGCATTTT. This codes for CASSQGGTAINQPQHF.

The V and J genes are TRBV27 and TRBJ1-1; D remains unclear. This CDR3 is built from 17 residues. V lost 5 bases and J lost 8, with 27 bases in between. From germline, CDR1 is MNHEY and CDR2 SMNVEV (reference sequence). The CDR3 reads CASSPSARFKEISEAFF. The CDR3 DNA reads TGTGCCAGCAGTCCCTCCGCCCGATTCAAGGAGATTTCCGAAGCTTTCTTT.

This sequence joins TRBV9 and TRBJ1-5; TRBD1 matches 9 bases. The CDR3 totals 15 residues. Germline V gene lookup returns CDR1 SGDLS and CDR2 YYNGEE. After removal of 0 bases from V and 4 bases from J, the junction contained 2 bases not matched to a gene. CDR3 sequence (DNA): TGTGCCAGCAGCGTAGGACAGGGGGGGAATCAGCCCCAGCATTTT. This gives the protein CASSVGQGGNQPQHF.

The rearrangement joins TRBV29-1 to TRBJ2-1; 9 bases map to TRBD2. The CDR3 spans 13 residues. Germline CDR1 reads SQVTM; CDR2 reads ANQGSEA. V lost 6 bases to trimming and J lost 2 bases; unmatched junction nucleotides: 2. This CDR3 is CSVRLAAYNEQFF. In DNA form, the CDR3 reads TGCAGCGTGCGACTAGCGGCCTACAATGAGCAGTTCTTC.

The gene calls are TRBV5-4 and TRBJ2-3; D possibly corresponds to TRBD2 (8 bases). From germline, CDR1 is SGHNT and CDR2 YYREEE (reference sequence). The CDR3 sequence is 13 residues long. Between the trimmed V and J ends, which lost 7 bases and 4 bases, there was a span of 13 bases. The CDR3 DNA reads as TGTGCCAGCCGGGAGGGGGCAGCAGATACGCAGTATTTT. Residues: CASREGAADTQYF.

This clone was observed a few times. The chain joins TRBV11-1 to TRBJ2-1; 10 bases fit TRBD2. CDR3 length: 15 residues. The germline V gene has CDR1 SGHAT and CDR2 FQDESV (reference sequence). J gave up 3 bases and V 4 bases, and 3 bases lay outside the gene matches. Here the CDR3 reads CASSSSGRGYNEQFF. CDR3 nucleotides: TGTGCCAGCAGCTCTAGCGGGAGAGGCTACAATGAGCAGTTCTTC.

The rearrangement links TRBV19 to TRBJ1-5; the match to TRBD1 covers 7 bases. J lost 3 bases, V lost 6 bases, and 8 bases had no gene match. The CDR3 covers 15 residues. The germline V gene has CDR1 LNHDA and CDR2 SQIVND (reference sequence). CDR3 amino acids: CASSSLQGDNQPQHF. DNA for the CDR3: TGTGCCAGTAGCTCCCTCCAGGGGGACAATCAGCCCCAGCATTTT.